These T cell receptor beta chains were read from a single sample in a study of cytomegalovirus exposure and HLA in healthy donors. Sequencing was performed with immunoSEQ multiplex PCR; in TCRdb, only in-frame clones are kept and a portion is missing. The repertoire consists of approximately 200,000 clones, with 70% to 80% occurring once and the leading ten covering 0.2% to 0.25%. The sample comprised PBMCs. Source of these receptors: a girl aged 2 to 9 in good health and CMV-seronegative. CDR3s include the opening cysteine and the closing phenylalanine or tryptophan. The D gene is left open where the match is weak. Rows give clone size only sometimes, using once, few, many, or a class for an expanded clone.

TRBD1	19	TRBV6-1	NA	TRBJ1-5	CASSEAPGQGAWSNQPQHF	TGTGCCAGCAGTGAAGCGCCGGGTCAGGGGGCGTGGAGCAATCAGCCCCAGCATTTT
TRBD1	15	TRBV27	NA	TRBJ2-3	CASSPGTGGTDTQYF	TGTGCCAGCAGTCCCGGGACAGGGGGCACAGATACGCAGTATTTT
NA	15	TRBV27	NA	TRBJ2-7	CATMGTGTGVYEQYF	TGTGCCACCATGGGAACCGGGACGGGGGTGTACGAGCAGTACTTC
NA	15	TRBV6-1	NA	TRBJ2-2	CASSPLGDYTGELFF	TGTGCCAGCAGCCCGTTAGGGGACTACACCGGGGAGCTGTTTTTT
NA	16	TRBV5-6	NA	TRBJ1-4	CASSSYMRGPNEKLFF	TGTGCCAGCAGCTCCTACATGCGGGGACCGAATGAAAAACTGTTTTTT
TRBD1	15	TRBV13	NA	TRBJ1-2	CASSFRDRGVVGYTF	TGTGCCAGCAGCTTCCGGGACAGGGGCGTGGTAGGCTACACCTTC
TRBD2	17	TRBV12-5	once	TRBJ2-5	CASGSGGLAGPPTSQYF	TGTGCTAGTGGTTCCGGGGGACTAGCGGGCCCACCTACGTCCCAGTACTTC
TRBD2	14	TRBV7-2	NA	TRBJ2-2	CASSSGLAPGELFF	TGTGCCAGCAGCTCGGGACTAGCCCCCGGGGAGCTGTTTTTT
NA	12	TRBV19	NA	TRBJ2-7	CASSSGAYEQYF	TGTGCCAGTAGTTCCGGAGCCTACGAGCAGTACTTC
NA	14	TRBV7-9	NA	TRBJ2-3	CASSDSYDTDTQYF	TGTGCCAGCAGCGATAGTTATGACACAGATACGCAGTATTTT
NA	14	TRBV2	NA	TRBJ1-1	CASSRLGGNTEAFF	TGTGCCAGCAGTCGGCTAGGGGGAAACACTGAAGCTTTCTTT
NA	16	TRBV6-6	NA	TRBJ1-4	CASSYSLQGYDEKLFF	TGTGCCAGCAGTTACTCCCTGCAGGGTTATGATGAAAAACTGTTTTTT
TRBD1	14	TRBV18	NA	TRBJ1-2	CASSRDRGLDGYTF	TGTGCCAGCTCAAGGGACAGGGGGCTCGATGGCTACACCTTC
NA	16	TRBV5-1	NA	TRBJ2-1	CASSLGAVSSYNEQFF	TGCGCCAGCAGCCTCGGAGCGGTTAGCTCCTACAATGAGCAGTTCTTC
TRBD1	17	TRBV7-8	few	TRBJ1-2	CASSSRDRGRLSYGYTF	TGTGCCAGCAGCTCCCGGGACAGGGGACGGCTCTCCTATGGCTACACCTTC
TRBD1	14	TRBV6-5	NA	TRBJ1-1	CASSWTGMNTEAFF	TGTGCCAGCAGCTGGACAGGCATGAACACTGAAGCTTTCTTT
TRBD1	15	TRBV10-3	NA	TRBJ2-2	CAIRAGTGKTGELFF	TGTGCCATCAGGGCCGGGACAGGGAAAACCGGGGAGCTGTTTTTT
NA	14	TRBV2	NA	TRBJ1-3	CASIEGSSGNTIYF	TGTGCCAGCATCGAAGGGAGTTCAGGAAACACCATATATTTT
TRBD2	14	TRBV2	NA	TRBJ2-7	CASSGSGSSYEQYF	TGTGCCAGCAGTGGAAGCGGGAGCTCCTACGAGCAGTACTTC
NA	13	TRBV11-2	once	TRBJ1-3	CASSVDRGNTIYF	TGTGCCAGCAGCGTCGACAGAGGAAACACCATATATTTT
NA	13	TRBV6-5	NA	TRBJ2-4	CASSKTGPNIQYF	TGTGCCAGCAGTAAGACAGGACCAAACATTCAGTACTTC
NA	13	TRBV29-1	NA	TRBJ2-3	CSVRQRLTDTQYF	TGCAGCGTTAGACAGAGACTCACAGATACGCAGTATTTT
TRBD1	15	TRBV5-1	NA	TRBJ1-2	CASTAQTGGAYGYTF	TGCGCCAGCACCGCGCAGACAGGGGGCGCCTATGGCTACACCTTC
TRBD1	14	TRBV10-3	NA	TRBJ1-5	CAIAGQGEGQPQHF	TGTGCCATTGCGGGACAGGGAGAGGGTCAGCCCCAGCATTTT
TRBD2	20	TRBV15	once	TRBJ2-3	CATSRTGTSGRPRGTDTQYF	TGTGCCACCAGCAGGACAGGGACTAGCGGGAGACCGAGGGGCACAGATACGCAGTATTTT
NA	14	TRBV5-6	NA	TRBJ2-1	CASGPGTIGHEQFF	TGTGCCAGCGGACCCGGGACAATCGGTCATGAGCAGTTCTTC
NA	12	TRBV19	once	TRBJ1-1	CASSIGTAEAFF	TGTGCCAGTAGTATAGGGACAGCTGAAGCTTTCTTT
NA	15	TRBV18	NA	TRBJ2-2	CASSPGATATGELFF	TGTGCCAGCTCACCCGGCGCGACAGCCACCGGGGAGCTGTTTTTT
NA	14	TRBV7-8	NA	TRBJ2-2	CASSFTSNFGELFF	TGTGCCAGCAGCTTCACTAGCAATTTTGGGGAGCTGTTTTTT
TRBD1	16	TRBV9	NA	TRBJ2-3	CASSLTGTGLVDTQYF	TGTGCCAGCAGCCTAACCGGGACAGGGTTGGTGGATACGCAGTATTTT
TRBD1	14	TRBV5-1	NA	TRBJ2-5	CASSFTGAEETQYF	TGCGCCAGCAGCTTTACAGGGGCGGAAGAGACCCAGTACTTC
NA	16	TRBV11-2	few	TRBJ2-1	CASSFGGGSSYNEQFF	TGTGCCAGCAGCTTTGGGGGCGGGAGCTCCTACAATGAGCAGTTCTTC
NA	16	TRBV6-1	NA	TRBJ2-3	CASSEWVGGPTDTQYF	TGTGCCAGCAGTGAATGGGTGGGGGGGCCCACAGATACGCAGTATTTT